This entry is about one T cell receptor (beta chain). TCRdb's copy holds only in-frame clones and misses some; the assay was immunoSEQ multiplex PCR. This table has some 300,000 clones, 88% appearing once. The CDR3 has 16 amino acids. The V gene end was trimmed by 0 bases and the J gene end by 6 bases; junction bases not matched to a gene: 9. Germline V CDR1 and CDR2: MNHNS, SASEGT. The data are from a study of blood T cell repertoires in COVID-19. This receptor was taken from a woman in her fifties or sixties in a cohort exposed to, infected with or recovered from COVID-19 (not recorded which). This chain joins TRBV6-1 and TRBJ1-2, with TRBD1 matching 8 bases. The sample comprised PBMCs or T cells enriched from blood (not recorded which). CDR3 coding DNA: TGTGCCAGCAGTGAAGCCCGGATGACAGGGGCGGATGGCTACACCTTC. It is translated as CASSEARMTGADGYTF.